The clone carrying this T cell receptor beta chain was counted a single time. Antigen specificity is unknown. Other DNA variants within this sample encode the same CDR3. The source of the sample is a study of T cell responses to AZD1222 COVID-19 vaccine. Timing groups of about 4 and about 12 weeks for second doses were pooled. The method was immunoSEQ multiplex PCR; TCRdb's version includes in-frame clones alone and lacks a portion of them. This table has roughly 110,000 clones, about 90% appearing once. Overall study findings and caveats: It should be noted that donors were predominantly white British and more often female, and clonal diversity was possibly underestimated. The repertoires were collected only after the peak T cell response. Breadth and depth of Spike-specific TCRs rose after two AZD1222 doses.

This CDR3 spans 12 amino acids. The germline gives CDR1 MNHEY, CDR2 SVGAGI. V was clipped by 8 bases and J by 8 bases, with 12 bases between them. The rearrangement uses TRBV6-5 and TRBJ1-4; D uncertain. Sample: peripheral blood, taken 28 days after the second AZD1222 dose. The receptor's source is an adult who received the AZD1222 COVID-19 vaccine. This CDR3 is CASLRSGEKLFF. The CDR3, as DNA: TGTGCCAGCCTTCGGTCTGGGGAAAAACTGTTTTTT.